The sequence of this TCR beta chain was determined in a study of graft-versus-host responses after intestinal transplantation (dated by TCRdb to about 2021). Regarding the study in general: Recipients received multivisceral, liver-intestinal, or isolated intestinal transplants. After intestinal transplantation, graft-versus-host and host-versus-graft alloreactive T cell clones were followed in the graft, circulation and bone marrow using bulk TCR-beta CDR3 sequencing. Rather than being sequenced by the commercial service, samples from a few later patients were sequenced in-house on an Illumina MiSeq and processed with MiXCR. A cohort of fewer than 25 intestinal transplant recipients, including one retransplant, was enrolled, and 3 patients lacking pretransplant specimens were excluded. Anti-thymocyte globulin induction was given to all recipients, followed by maintenance tacrolimus and steroids for about 3 years. A peak of at least 4% donor T cells among recipient peripheral blood mononuclear cells was the definition used for donor T cell macrochimerism. Alloreactive clones were identified by sequencing pre-transplant mixed lymphocyte reaction products and comparing these products with unstimulated pre-transplant donor and recipient T cells. General study outcomes and caveats: Early after transplant, declines in HvG clones were associated with peak levels of circulating GvH clones. The conclusions were limited by the relatively low number and heterogeneity of the intestinal transplant patients. GvH clones were detected in recipient bone marrow, and some appeared earlier in ileal mucosa or blood, consistent with an intestinal mucosal origin. In the allografts of patients with donor T cell macrochimerism, GvH to HvG T cell clonal ratios were high.

The CDR3 measures 15 amino acids from cysteine to phenylalanine. The sequence is cut down to CDR3 DNA, 45 bases in frame from base 1. The germline V gene provides CDR1 MGHRA and CDR2 YSYEKL. Compared with germline, V lacks 4 bases and J lacks 5 bases; bases without a gene match: 10. Blood samples were collected up to 4 times in the first month after transplant and then at least monthly when available. Points on this clone: Its specific antigen is unknown. Base qualities are not recorded, but no much larger clone differs from it by a single base.

Library construction relied on the immunoSEQ multiplex PCR assay. High-throughput TCR-beta CDR3 sequencing of genomic DNA from most patients was performed by Adaptive Biotechnologies. Per the source publication's procedure: Adaptive's ImmunoSEQ software was the source of the TCR sequencing data for 15 to 20 patients, while a few other patients were processed with MiXCR and VDJtools. Because the origin of CDR3 nucleotide sequences shared between donor and recipient could not be assigned, those sequences were removed. To count as alloreactive, a clone needed at least 2-fold expansion over unstimulated cells and a minimum CFSE-low frequency of 0.002% (template counts) or 0.001% (read counts). Clones were considered mappable if detected in sequenced pre-transplant spleen, lymph node, or MLR CFSE-low populations of the donor or recipient. Cumulative frequency of alloreactive clones was calculated as a percentage of all sequences weighted by copy number. TCRdb re-hosts the immuneACCESS table, in-frame sequences only. Its copies lack some clones; in the studies checked, an unresolved V gene accounts for under half of them, and the cause for the rest is not known. Clone size and V and J calls were adopted from that table, with D and trimming inferred from the DNA. The sample profile shows 95,000 or so clones; around 90% of them were found once. Together, the top ten hold about 16% of the sample.

The receptor's source is a human patient who received an intestinal transplant, so some T cells may come from the graft donor. The chain was built from TRBV4-1 and TRBJ2-5; 7 central bases correspond to TRBD2. The input for sequencing was PBMCs, taken 450 to 480 days after intestinal transplant. The sequence in DNA is TGCGCCAGCAGCCTCTCGGACGGGGGGATGGAGACCCAGTACTTC. It translates as CASSLSDGGMETQYF.